This T cell receptor (beta chain) came from a study of CD8+ T cells in alopecia areata. The wider study: Treated patients were given 5 to 10 mg oral tofacitinib twice daily. Severity of treated patients was scored by affected scalp percentage.

Sample treatment: oral pan-JAK inhibitor, 5-10 mg twice daily. CD4+ and CD8+ T cells were sorted from PBMCs. V dropped 4 bases and J dropped 4; count of bases not matched to a gene: 7. Germline V gene data show CDR1 as SGHRS and CDR2 as YFSETQ. CDR3 length: 15 residues. Once RNA had been extracted, it was reverse transcribed into cDNA to act as the sequencing template. Assay used: immunoSEQ multiplex PCR; TCRdb lists only in-frame clones, some missing. The top ten clones hold around 2.8% of a sample with 200,000 or so clones, less than 50% of them seen once. The sequence came from a human donor with alopecia areata. The sample in question was CD4+ T cells sorted from blood, obtained at roughly week 36, from a patient treated with tofacitinib. The J gene is TRBJ2-5, the V gene TRBV5-1; 10 nucleotides line up with TRBD1. CDR3 in amino acids: CASSTGTGAPETQYF. DNA of the CDR3: TGCGCCAGCAGCACCGGGACAGGGGCTCCAGAGACCCAGTACTTC. Full variable domain (missing parts from reference TRBV5-1 and TRBJ2-5): KAGVTQTPRYLIKTRGQQVTLSCSPISGHRSVSWYQQTPGQGLQFLFEYFSETQRNKGNFPGRFSGRQFSNSRSEMNVSTLELGDSALYLCASSTGTGAPETQYFGPGTRLLVL.